This T cell receptor (beta chain) was captured in a study of immune evolution from preneoplasia to lung adenocarcinoma. Clones were sequenced by immunoSEQ multiplex PCR, and TCRdb holds only the in-frame ones, with some missing. The repertoire consists of fewer than 13,000 clones, with around 79% occurring once and the leading ten covering 7% to 9.5%. V shed 2 bases and J shed 5 bases, with 12 bases lying between them. The CDR3 is made up of 15 amino acids. Germline CDR1 is MGHRA and CDR2 is YSYEKL. In this sample, this clone turned up once. The receptor comes from a donor at least 70 years old with lung adenocarcinoma. The J gene is TRBJ2-2, the V gene TRBV4-1, with D possibly matching TRBD1 (5 bases). Sequenced sample: FFPE minimally invasive lung adenocarcinoma tissue. DNA for the CDR3: TGCGCCAGCAGCCAACCCCTTAAGGGGACCGGGGAGCTGTTTTTT. This gives the protein CASSQPLKGTGELFF.